Each of the 25 T cell receptor beta chains below was sequenced from the same sample in a study of blood T cells in healthy people across ages. It was with a sample-barcoded 5' primer and a J-beta primer mix that a second PCR of about 7 to 12 cycles was run. TCRdb independently ran MiXCR on the 5' RACE reads; one entry per CDR3 protein. Counted here are roughly 2 million distinct CDR3 sequences, less than 50% occurring once; the ten biggest clones make up about 2.1%. The specimen sequenced was blood. Receptors were obtained from a woman aged 40 to 49 in good health.

The chain is built from TRBV3-1 and TRBJ2-4; D unclear. This CDR3 has 16 residues. Deletions cut 0 bases from V and 0 bases from J, with 9 bases between. Germline values: CDR1 LGHDT, CDR2 YNNKEL (reference sequence). CDR3 amino acids: CASSQEVEIAKNIQYF. The CDR3, as DNA: TGTGCCAGCAGCCAAGAGGTAGAAATAGCCAAAAACATTCAGTACTTC.

The rearrangement uses TRBV7-2 and TRBJ1-4; D might be TRBD1 (5 bases). Trimming left V 0 bases short and J 4 bases short, with 9 bases between. Germline CDR1 is SGHTA and CDR2 is FQGNSA. The CDR3 covers 15 residues. The CDR3 reads CASSLAQGLNEKLFF. The CDR3 nucleotides read TGTGCCAGCAGCTTAGCGCAGGGTCTTAATGAAAAACTGTTTTTT. The full variable domain, in which reference TRBV7-2 and TRBJ1-4 provide the parts outside the CDR3, is GAGVSQSPSNKVTEKGKDVELRCDPISGHTALYWYRQSLGQGLEFLIYFQGNSAPDKSGLPSDRFSAERTGGSVSTLTIQRTQQEDSAVYLCASSLAQGLNEKLFFGSGTQLSVL.

The chain has TRBV6-1 and TRBJ2-5, with D perhaps TRBD1 or TRBD2 (7 bases each). The J call may not be correct, given that the DNA end is closer to TRBJ2-7. In germline, CDR1 is MNHNS, CDR2 SASEGT. The CDR3 is 14 residues long. The CDR3 DNA sequence: TGTGCCAGCAGGACTACAGGGGAGGGGAGCGAGCAGTACTTC. This gives the protein CASRTTGEGSEQYF.

This chain uses TRBV12-3 or TRBV12-4 with TRBJ2-5; D is uncertain. V was cut by 3 bases and J by 0 bases, with 8 bases left in between. The CDR3 contains 14 residues. The CDR3 spells CASSLIGNQETQYF. The DNA of the CDR3 is TGTGCCAGCAGTTTGATAGGGAACCAAGAGACCCAGTACTTC.

This clonotype appeared a single time. In DNA form, the CDR3 reads TGCAGCGTTGTCCAACCACTAGTGACAGATACGCAGTATTTT. It translates to CSVVQPLVTDTQYF. The chain couples TRBV29-1 to TRBJ2-3; tentatively, D is TRBD2 (5 bases). Germline CDR1 SQVTM, CDR2 ANQGSEA. The CDR3 is 14 residues long. With 4 bases removed from V and 3 bases from J, the gap between germline ends came to 14 bases.

The genes are TRBV7-2 and TRBJ2-1, with D maybe TRBD2 (7 bases). With 1 base removed from V and 15 bases from J, the gap between germline ends came to 22 bases. The CDR3 totals 15 residues. The germline V gene encodes CDR1 SGHTA and CDR2 FQGNSA. This CDR3 reads CASSLDRASGGGRFF. The CDR3 bases are TGTGCCAGCAGCTTAGACAGGGCTTCGGGGGGCGGGCGGTTCTTC.

The rearrangement joins TRBV7-2 to TRBJ1-2, with no clear D. Deletions cut 5 bases from V and 5 bases from J, with 18 bases between. CDR3 length: 15 amino acids. Germline loops: CDR1 SGHTA, CDR2 FQGNSA. The CDR3 coding sequence is TGTGCCAGCAGCCCCTGGGAACAGCACCGATATGGCTACACCTTC. This gives the protein CASSPWEQHRYGYTF.

The chain carries TRBV29-1 and TRBJ2-3; TRBD2 aligns across 9 bases. Trimming removed 4 bases from V and 4 bases from J; junction bases left unmatched: 15. The V gene's germline CDR1 is SQVTM and CDR2 ANQGSEA. There are 17 residues in the CDR3. CDR3 DNA: TGCAGCGTTGTTGGGGTAGCGGGGGAACGGGGGCCAGATACGCAGTATTTT. Protein: CSVVGVAGERGPDTQYF.

The chain uses TRBV15 and TRBJ2-1; 11 nucleotides match TRBD2. The CDR3 totals 18 residues. CDR1 is LNHNV, CDR2 YYDKDF, per germline (reference sequence). The V segment lost 0 bases and the J segment 7 bases; nucleotides outside the gene matches: 11. For the CDR3, the DNA is TGTGCCACCAGCAGAGACCCCTTAGCGGGGGGGCGTGGGAATGAGCAGTTCTTC. This translates into CATSRDPLAGGRGNEQFF.

The chain carries TRBV5-1 and TRBJ2-7; D remains ambiguous. The CDR3 is made up of 12 amino acids. The V end lost 0 bases, the J end lost 5 bases, and 6 bases lay between the germline ends. The germline gives CDR1 SGHRS, CDR2 YFSETQ. The CDR3 DNA sequence: TGCGCCAGCAGCTTGGACTTGGACGAGCAGTACTTC. Translated: CASSLDLDEQYF.

The V call is TRBV20-1, the J call TRBJ1-2; no definite D call. The CDR3 is 13 residues long. Trimming pared 0 bases from V and 1 base from J, leaving 6 bases between. Germline V lookup: CDR1 DFQATT, CDR2 SNEGSKA (reference sequence). DNA of the CDR3: TGCAGTGCTAGAGAAGAGGGTAACTATGGCTACACCTTC. Its translation: CSAREEGNYGYTF.

The sample holds a few counts of this clonotype. The genes are TRBV7-2 and TRBJ2-5; TRBD2 aligns across 7 bases. The end of the DNA aligns better with TRBJ2-7, so the J call may be wrong. Germline values: CDR1 SGHTA, CDR2 FQGNSA. The CDR3 has 16 amino acids. The CDR3 loop reads CASSPISRAGVYEQYF. The CDR3, as DNA: TGTGCCAGCAGCCCCATCTCGAGGGCGGGGGTCTACGAGCAGTACTTC.

The V gene is TRBV6-5, the J gene TRBJ1-2; a possible D gene is TRBD1 (6 bases). Germline lookup yields CDR1 MNHEY and CDR2 SVGAGI. The CDR3 consists of 13 residues. Trimming cost V 6 bases and J 5 bases, with 13 bases left between them. The CDR3 DNA sequence: TGTGCCAGCAGACCCGACAGGTTATATGGCTACACCTTC. This translates into CASRPDRLYGYTF.

The chain combines TRBV29-1 with TRBJ2-2; maybe TRBD2 (6 bases). This CDR3 spans 13 amino acids. The germline CDR1 and CDR2 sequences are SQVTM and ANQGSEA. V lost 3 bases and J 4 bases, leaving 9 bases between the germline ends. The CDR3 region has the DNA TGCAGCGTTGACTGGGGGGTCACCGGGGAGCTGTTTTTT. Encoded protein: CSVDWGVTGELFF.

The rearrangement uses TRBV4-2 and TRBJ1-4, with TRBD1 matching 7 bases. J was trimmed by 0 bases and V by 0 bases; bases with no gene match: 7. Germline assignment: CDR1 LGHNA and CDR2 YNFKEQ. CDR3 length: 18 residues. The CDR3 sequence is CASSQDVRGRSTNEKLFF. The CDR3 region has the DNA TGTGCCAGCAGCCAAGATGTGAGGGGGCGTTCAACTAATGAAAAACTGTTTTTT.

This clonotype occurred a few times. The chain is built from TRBV7-2 and TRBJ2-3, with 15 bases identical to TRBD2. Germline loops: CDR1 SGHTA, CDR2 FQGNSA. V dropped 4 bases and J dropped 7; count of bases not matched to a gene: 6. The CDR3 sequence is 16 residues long. CDR3 loop: CASSWTSGGGTYTQYF. As DNA, the CDR3 is TGTGCCAGCAGCTGGACTAGCGGGGGGGGCACGTATACGCAGTATTTT.

The V call is TRBV29-1, the J call TRBJ2-5; 9 nucleotides agree with TRBD1. The ends lost 7 bases at V and 9 bases at J; junction bases unmatched: 9. This CDR3 region has 12 residues. Germline loops: CDR1 SQVTM, CDR2 ANQGSEA. Written as DNA, the CDR3 is TGCAGCGGCCGACAGGGGGGATTTGCCCAGTACTTC. The encoded protein is CSGRQGGFAQYF.

The chain carries TRBV15 and TRBJ2-1, with 13 nucleotides matching TRBD2. The germline gives CDR1 LNHNV, CDR2 YYDKDF (reference sequence). The CDR3 sequence is 18 residues long. V lost 1 base to trimming and J lost 9 bases; unmatched junction nucleotides: 12. The CDR3 nucleotides read TGTGCCACCAGCAGAGTATTTTTTGGACTAGCGGGGGTTGGTGAGCAGTTCTTC. This sequence encodes CATSRVFFGLAGVGEQFF. Looking up the rest from reference TRBV15 and TRBJ2-1 gives the full variable domain: DAMVIQNPRYQVTQFGKPVTLSCSQTLNHNVMYWYQQKSSQAPKLLFHYYDKDFNNEADTPDNFQSRRPNTSFCFLDIRSPGLGDTAMYLCATSRVFFGLAGVGEQFFGPGTRLTVL.

CDR3 sequence (DNA): TGCGCCAGCAGCTTGGCGCGGGGGGAGAGTGGGAACACTGAAGCTTTCTTT. As protein: CASSLARGESGNTEAFF. The chain couples TRBV5-1 to TRBJ1-1; the D gene is possibly TRBD1 (5 bases). Germline V gene lookup returns CDR1 SGHRS and CDR2 YFSETQ. Trimming shortened V by 0 bases and J by 1 base, and 16 bases separated the two germline ends. The CDR3 runs to 17 residues. The full variable domain, completed using reference TRBV5-1 and TRBJ1-1, is KAGVTQTPRYLIKTRGQQVTLSCSPISGHRSVSWYQQTPGQGLQFLFEYFSETQRNKGNFPGRFSGRQFSNSRSEMNVSTLELGDSALYLCASSLARGESGNTEAFFGQGTRLTVV.

This clonotype was observed a single time. The chain has TRBV25-1 and TRBJ1-2; weak D call: TRBD1 (5 bases). The germline V gene encodes CDR1 MGHDK and CDR2 SYGVNS. The CDR3 totals 11 residues. Trimming left V 0 bases short and J 10 bases short, with 6 bases between. This chain's CDR3 is CASSEYRVYTF. The CDR3 nucleotides are TGTGCCAGCAGTGAATACAGGGTCTACACCTTC.

V gene TRBV7-2 combines with J gene TRBJ1-1; 8 nucleotides line up with TRBD1. CDR1 is SGHTA and CDR2 is FQGNSA in the germline V gene. CDR3 length: 15 residues. V shed 8 bases, J shed 0 bases, and the junction held 8 bases outside the gene matches. The CDR3 coding sequence is TGTGCCAGCCGACCGGACAGGGCCATGAACACTGAAGCTTTCTTT. Protein: CASRPDRAMNTEAFF.

The rearrangement joins TRBV28 to TRBJ2-6; D remains unclear. The V gene's germline CDR1 is MDHEN and CDR2 SYDVKM. This CDR3 has 22 residues. V gave up 1 base and J gave up 0 bases, with 25 bases separating them. DNA of the CDR3: TGTGCCAGCAGTTTATTAATATATGGGGAAGCCAGCCTCCCCTCTGGGGCCAACGTCCTGACTTTC. Translated, it gives CASSLLIYGEASLPSGANVLTF.

The chain combines TRBV4-2 with TRBJ2-7; 9 bases align to TRBD2. The germline gives CDR1 LGHNA, CDR2 YNFKEQ. The CDR3 runs 17 residues. V shed 1 base, J shed 3 bases, and the junction held 10 bases outside the gene matches. CDR3 coding DNA: TGTGCCAGCAGCCAAGGGATTAGCGGGAGACCTTACTACGAGCAGTACTTC. It codes for CASSQGISGRPYYEQYF.

V gene TRBV27 combines with J gene TRBJ2-5; 12 positions agree with TRBD2. The CDR3 length is 16 residues. CDR1 is MNHEY, CDR2 SMNVEV, per germline (reference sequence). After removal of 6 bases from V and 1 base from J, the junction contained 6 bases not matched to a gene. The CDR3 sequence is CASREGLAGPQETQYF. CDR3 DNA: TGTGCCAGCAGGGAAGGACTAGCGGGGCCCCAAGAGACCCAGTACTTC.

The rearrangement uses TRBV5-5 and TRBJ1-4; D is unresolved. The CDR3 covers 17 residues. Trimming took 0 bases from V and 1 from J, leaving 13 bases between them. The germline V gene encodes CDR1 SGHKS and CDR2 YYEKEE (reference sequence). The CDR3 loop is CASSLVGRAITNEKLFF. The CDR3 bases are TGTGCCAGCAGCTTGGTCGGCCGGGCCATAACTAATGAAAAACTGTTTTTT. Based on the CDR3 plus reference TRBV5-5 and TRBJ1-4, the full variable domain is DAGVTQSPTHLIKTRGQQVTLRCSPISGHKSVSWYQQVLGQGPQFIFQYYEKEERGRGNFPDRFSARQFPNYSSELNVNALLLGDSALYLCASSLVGRAITNEKLFFGSGTQLSVL.